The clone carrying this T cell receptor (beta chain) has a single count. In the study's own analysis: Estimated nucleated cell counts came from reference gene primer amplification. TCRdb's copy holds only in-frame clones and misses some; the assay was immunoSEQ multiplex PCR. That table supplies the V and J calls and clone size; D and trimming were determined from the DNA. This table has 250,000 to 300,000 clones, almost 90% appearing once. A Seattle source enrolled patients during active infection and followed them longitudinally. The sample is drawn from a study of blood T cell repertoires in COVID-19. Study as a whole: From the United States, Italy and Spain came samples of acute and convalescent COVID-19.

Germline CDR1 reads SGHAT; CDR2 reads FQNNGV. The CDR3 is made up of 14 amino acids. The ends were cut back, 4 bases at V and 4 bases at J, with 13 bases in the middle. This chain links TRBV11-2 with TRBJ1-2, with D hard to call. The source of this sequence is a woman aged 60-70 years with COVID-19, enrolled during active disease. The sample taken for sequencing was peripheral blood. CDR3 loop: CASSYNHGGYGYTF. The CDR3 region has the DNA TGTGCCAGCAGCTACAATCATGGCGGCTATGGCTACACCTTC.